This T cell receptor beta chain was obtained from a study of cytomegalovirus exposure and HLA in healthy donors. Study-level findings and limits: Altogether, about 160 TCR beta chains were recorded as cytomegalovirus-associated.

On this clone: Its cognate antigen is unknown.

It was with 60 Vbeta and 13 Jbeta primers that the PCR ran. Libraries were prepared by immunoSEQ multiplex PCR; TCRdb keeps only in-frame clonotypes and omits some of them. The data contain 99,000 or so clones, around 75% of them singletons. This CDR3 is 14 amino acids long. In germline, CDR1 is GTSNPN, CDR2 SVGIG (reference sequence). The V segment lost 3 bases and the J segment 3 bases; nucleotides outside the gene matches: 6. Material for sequencing was PBMCs. The rearrangement links TRBV30 to TRBJ2-7; TRBD1 agrees at 9 bases. The origin of this receptor is a man aged 30-40 years in good health and CMV-seronegative. CDR3 coding DNA: TGTGCCTGGAGGGACAGGGGATGGATCTACGAGCAGTACTTC. This codes for CAWRDRGWIYEQYF.